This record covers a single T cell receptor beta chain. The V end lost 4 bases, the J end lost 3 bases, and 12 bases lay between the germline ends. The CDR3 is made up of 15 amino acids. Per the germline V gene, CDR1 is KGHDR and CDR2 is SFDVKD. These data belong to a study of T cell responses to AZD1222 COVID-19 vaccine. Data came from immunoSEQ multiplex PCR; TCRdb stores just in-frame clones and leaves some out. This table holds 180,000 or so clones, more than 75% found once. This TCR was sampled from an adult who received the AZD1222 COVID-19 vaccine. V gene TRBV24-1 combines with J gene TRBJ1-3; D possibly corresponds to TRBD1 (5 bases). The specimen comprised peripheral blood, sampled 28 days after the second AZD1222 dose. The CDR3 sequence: CATSEDNRNGNTIYF. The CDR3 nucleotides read TGTGCCACCAGTGAGGACAATCGGAATGGAAACACCATATATTTT.